The next 20 T cell receptor beta chains were all read from a single sample in a study of blood T cell repertoires in COVID-19. The assay was immunoSEQ multiplex PCR, and TCRdb's table has in-frame clones only and misses some. The sample carries some 19,000 clones, approximately 85% recorded once. The sample consisted of peripheral blood. The receptors here all came from a man older than 75 with acute or convalescent COVID-19.

V gene TRBV19 combines with J gene TRBJ1-6, with D possibly matching TRBD1 (5 bases). With 7 bases removed from V and 10 bases from J, the gap between germline ends came to 20 bases. This CDR3 is 15 amino acids long. Germline loops: CDR1 LNHDA, CDR2 SQIVND (reference sequence). CDR3 amino acids: CASTPGGRVQSPLHF. Here the CDR3 DNA reads TGTGCCAGTACCCCGGGAGGCAGGGTCCAATCACCCCTCCACTTT. The entire variable domain, with the rest obtained from reference TRBV19 and TRBJ1-6, is as follows: DGGITQSPKYLFRKEGQNVTLSCEQNLNHDAMYWYRQDPGQGLRLIYYSQIVNDFQKGDIAEGYSVSREKKESFPLTVTSAQKNPTAFYLCASTPGGRVQSPLHFGNGTRLTVT.

Only one count was recorded for this clone. The rearrangement uses TRBV9 and TRBJ2-3; D unresolved. Germline loops: CDR1 SGDLS, CDR2 YYNGEE. This CDR3 is built from 15 residues. The V and J ends lost 0 bases and 0 bases respectively, with 8 bases between them. CDR3 in DNA: TGTGCCAGCAGCGTAGTTGCAGGTAGCACAGATACGCAGTATTTT. It is translated as CASSVVAGSTDTQYF.

This chain uses TRBV6-1 with TRBJ1-6; D possibly corresponds to TRBD1 (6 bases). V gave up 5 bases and J gave up 10 bases, with 12 bases separating them. Per the germline V gene, CDR1 is MNHNS and CDR2 is SASEGT. The CDR3 length is 13 residues. For the CDR3, the DNA is TGTGCCAGCAGTAAACGGACAGAATCACCCCTCCACTTT. It specifies CASSKRTESPLHF.

V gene TRBV3-1 (or the pseudogene TRBV3-2) combines with J gene TRBJ1-1, with 9 bases fitting TRBD1. The CDR3 contains 13 residues. The V gene end was trimmed by 1 base and the J gene end by 10 bases; junction bases not matched to a gene: 4. The germline V gene has CDR1 LGHDT and CDR2 YNNKEL (reference sequence). The CDR3: CASSQVGTGRAFF. The DNA of the CDR3 is TGTGCCAGCAGCCAAGTTGGGACAGGGAGAGCTTTCTTT.

This clone was seen a single time. The chain carries TRBV4-2 and TRBJ1-1; tentative D call: TRBD1 (6 bases). This CDR3 comprises 15 residues. Germline CDR1 reads LGHNA; CDR2 reads YNFKEQ. V lost 2 bases and J 8 bases, leaving 18 bases between the germline ends. This CDR3 is CASSQKQGAAVEAFF. The DNA for the CDR3 is TGTGCCAGCAGCCAAAAACAGGGCGCGGCTGTCGAAGCTTTCTTT.

V is TRBV15 and J is TRBJ1-1; D may be TRBD1 (6 bases). CDR1 is LNHNV, CDR2 YYDKDF, per germline (reference sequence). Trimming cost V 3 bases and J 5 bases, with 16 bases left between them. The CDR3 is 15 amino acids. CDR3 protein: CATSSGTRVRTEAFF. CDR3 bases: TGTGCCACCAGCAGTGGGACAAGGGTGAGGACTGAAGCTTTCTTT.

This chain links TRBV3-1 (or the pseudogene TRBV3-2) with TRBJ2-3; 8 bases fit TRBD1. CDR3 length: 14 residues. V was clipped by 4 bases and J by 3 bases; unmatched bases: 3. CDR1 and CDR2 (germline): LGHDT, YNNKEL (reference sequence). CDR3 residues: CASSPRGRTDTQYF. The DNA of the CDR3 is TGTGCCAGCAGCCCCAGGGGGCGGACAGATACGCAGTATTTT.

A single count supports this clone. The chain uses TRBV30 and TRBJ1-1, with 7 bases that match TRBD1. Germline lookup yields CDR1 GTSNPN and CDR2 SVGIG (reference sequence). Germline trimming cut 5 bases from V and 4 bases from J; bases unmatched to any gene: 16. This CDR3 spans 16 amino acids. CDR3 sequence reads: CAWGRGDSGLGTEAFF. CDR3 DNA: TGTGCCTGGGGTCGAGGGGACAGTGGCCTTGGCACTGAAGCTTTCTTT. Together with reference TRBV30 and TRBJ1-1, the CDR3 gives the full variable domain: SQTIHQWPATLVQPVGSPLSLECTVEGTSNPNLYWYRQAAGRGLQLLFYSVGIGQISSEVPQNLSASRPQDRQFILSSKKLLLSDSGFYLCAWGRGDSGLGTEAFFGQGTRLTVV.

The V call is TRBV18, the J call TRBJ2-7; 11 nucleotides match TRBD2. The V segment lost 4 bases and the J segment 7 bases; nucleotides outside the gene matches: 9. Germline V gene lookup returns CDR1 KGHSH and CDR2 LQKENI. The CDR3 extends over 15 amino acids. CDR3 coding DNA: TGTGCCAGCTCACTAACTAGCGGGGGCCCGGGGGAGCAGTACTTC. Translating it yields CASSLTSGGPGEQYF.

The rearrangement links TRBV28 to TRBJ1-6; D uncertain. This CDR3 contains 15 residues. Germline CDR1 is MDHEN and CDR2 is SYDVKM. The ends were cut back, 10 bases at V and 0 bases at J, with 13 bases in the middle. The CDR3 bases are TGTGCCACCTTTCAGCGGTCCTCCTATAATTCACCCCTCCACTTT. This gives the protein CATFQRSSYNSPLHF.

The rearrangement uses TRBV7-2 and TRBJ1-5, with 9 bases lining up with TRBD1. V was clipped by 1 base and J by 5 bases; unmatched bases: 3. Germline CDR1 and CDR2: SGHTA and FQGNSA. The length of the CDR3 is 15 residues. The DNA for the CDR3 is TGTGCCAGCAGCTTAGGCACAGGGGGCTATCAGCCCCAGCATTTT. It is translated as CASSLGTGGYQPQHF.

This chain uses TRBV19 with TRBJ1-1; a possible D gene is TRBD1 (6 bases). The CDR3 contains 17 residues. The germline V and J ends were trimmed by 1 base and 7 bases, with 22 bases remaining between them. CDR1 is LNHDA and CDR2 is SQIVND in the germline V gene (reference sequence). This CDR3 is CASSIGGGRQGGGEAFF. CDR3 nucleotides: TGTGCCAGTAGTATAGGAGGTGGTCGGCAGGGAGGGGGTGAAGCTTTCTTT.

V is TRBV21-1 and J is TRBJ1-1; TRBD1, the table's D call, lacks a check against the DNA. TRBV21-1 is described as a pseudogene. The CDR3 consists of 13 residues. CDR3 protein: CASSILSSQGAFF. The CDR3 coding sequence is TGTGCCAGCAGCATTTTAAGTAGTCAGGGGGCTTTCTTT.

The V gene is TRBV30, the J gene TRBJ1-6; TRBD1 might be the D (6 bases). V was cut by 0 bases and J by 6 bases, with 18 bases left in between. Germline V gives CDR1 GTSNPN, CDR2 SVGIG (reference sequence). There are 17 residues in the CDR3. The CDR3 sequence is CAWSVGGQQFVNSPLHF. CDR3 sequence (DNA): TGTGCCTGGAGTGTTGGAGGACAGCAATTCGTTAATTCACCCCTCCACTTT. Filled out from reference TRBV30 and TRBJ1-6, the complete variable domain reads SQTIHQWPATLVQPVGSPLSLECTVEGTSNPNLYWYRQAAGRGLQLLFYSVGIGQISSEVPQNLSASRPQDRQFILSSKKLLLSDSGFYLCAWSVGGQQFVNSPLHFGNGTRLTVT.

The rearrangement links TRBV18 to TRBJ2-4; 10 nucleotides agree with TRBD1. This CDR3 spans 18 amino acids. Per germline, CDR1 KGHSH and CDR2 LQKENI. V trimming: 3 bases; J trimming: 0 bases; junction bases outside the gene matches: 8. CDR3 amino acids: CASSPLGGQGGAKNIQYF. DNA of the CDR3: TGTGCCAGCTCACCCCTAGGAGGACAGGGGGGAGCCAAAAACATTCAGTACTTC.

This clone was detected a few times. The chain has TRBV3-1 (or the pseudogene TRBV3-2) and TRBJ2-1; the match to TRBD1 covers 9 bases. Trimming removed 3 bases from V and 9 bases from J; junction bases left unmatched: 6. Germline-derived CDR1 and CDR2 are LGHDT and YNNKEL (reference sequence). CDR3 length: 14 amino acids. The CDR3 loop reads CASSHGTGRGEQFF. As DNA, the CDR3 is TGTGCCAGCAGCCATGGGACAGGGAGAGGTGAGCAGTTCTTC.

The V and J genes are TRBV10-3 and TRBJ2-7, with unresolved D. V gave up 6 bases and J gave up 2 bases, with 11 bases separating them. Germline loops: CDR1 ENHRY, CDR2 SYGVKD. CDR3 length: 13 amino acids. CDR3 bases: TGTGCCATCAGGCCGAGCGCCGCCTACGAGCAGTACTTC. It specifies CAIRPSAAYEQYF.

The CDR3 is CASSASGASGNTIYF. The CDR3 DNA is TGTGCCAGCAGCGCCTCAGGGGCCTCTGGAAACACCATATATTTT. This chain uses TRBV9 with TRBJ1-3; the D gene is possibly TRBD1 (6 bases). CDR1 and CDR2 (germline): SGDLS, YYNGEE. This CDR3 is 15 amino acids long. The V and J ends lost 3 bases and 0 bases respectively, with 10 bases between them.

This clone appeared once. The chain carries TRBV5-1 and TRBJ1-3; possibly TRBD1 for D (6 bases). Trimming cost V 6 bases and J 1 base, with 11 bases left between them. Germline V gene sequence: CDR1 SGHRS, CDR2 YFSETQ. CDR3 length equals 14 residues. The CDR3 bases are TGCGCCAGCACTCTGGGGGCTTCTGGAAACACCATATATTTT. Protein sequence: CASTLGASGNTIYF.

This chain joins TRBV6-4 and TRBJ1-2; 9 positions agree with TRBD1. CDR1 is MRHNA, CDR2 SNTAGT, per germline. The CDR3 consists of 13 residues. Trimming removed 10 bases from V and 4 bases from J; junction bases left unmatched: 7. CDR3 loop: CATRTGESYGYTF. The CDR3 nucleotides read TGTGCCACCAGGACAGGGGAGAGCTATGGCTACACCTTC.